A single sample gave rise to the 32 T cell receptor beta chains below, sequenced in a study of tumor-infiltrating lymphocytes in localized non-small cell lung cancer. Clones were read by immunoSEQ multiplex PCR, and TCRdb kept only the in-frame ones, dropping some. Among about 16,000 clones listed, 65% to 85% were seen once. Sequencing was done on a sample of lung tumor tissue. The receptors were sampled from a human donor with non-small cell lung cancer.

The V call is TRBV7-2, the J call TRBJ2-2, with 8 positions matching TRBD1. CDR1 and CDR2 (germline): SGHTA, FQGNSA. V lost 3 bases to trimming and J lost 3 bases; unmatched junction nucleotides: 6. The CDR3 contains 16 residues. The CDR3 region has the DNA TGTGCCAGCAGCTTGTCAGGGGGCAGTCACACCGGGGAGCTGTTTTTT. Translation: CASSLSGGSHTGELFF.

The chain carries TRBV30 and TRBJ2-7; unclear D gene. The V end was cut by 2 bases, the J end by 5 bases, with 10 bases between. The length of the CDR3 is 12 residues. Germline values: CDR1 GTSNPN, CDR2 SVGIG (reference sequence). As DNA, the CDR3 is TGTGCCTGGAGTCCCTTAGGGAACGAGCAGTACTTC. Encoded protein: CAWSPLGNEQYF.

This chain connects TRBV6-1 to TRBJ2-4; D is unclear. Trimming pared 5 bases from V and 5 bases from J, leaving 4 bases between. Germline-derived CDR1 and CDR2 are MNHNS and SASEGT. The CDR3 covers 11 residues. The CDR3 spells CASSSENIQYF. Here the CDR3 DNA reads TGTGCCAGCAGTTCGGAAAACATTCAGTACTTC.

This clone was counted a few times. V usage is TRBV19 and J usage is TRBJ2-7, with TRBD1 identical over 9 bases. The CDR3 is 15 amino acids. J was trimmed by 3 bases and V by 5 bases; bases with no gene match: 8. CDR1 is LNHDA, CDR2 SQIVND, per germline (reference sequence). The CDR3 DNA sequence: TGTGCCAGTAGTGAACAGGGGGCGCGGGTCTACGAGCAGTACTTC. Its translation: CASSEQGARVYEQYF.

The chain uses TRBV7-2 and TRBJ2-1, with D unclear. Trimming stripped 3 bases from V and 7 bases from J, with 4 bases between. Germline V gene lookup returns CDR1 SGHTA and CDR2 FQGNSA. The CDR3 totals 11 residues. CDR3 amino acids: CASSFGNEQFF. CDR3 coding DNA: TGTGCCAGCAGCTTCGGAAATGAGCAGTTCTTC.

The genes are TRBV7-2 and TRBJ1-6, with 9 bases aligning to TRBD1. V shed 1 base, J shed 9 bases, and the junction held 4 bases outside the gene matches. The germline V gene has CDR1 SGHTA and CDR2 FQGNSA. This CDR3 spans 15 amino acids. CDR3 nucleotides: TGTGCCAGCAGCTTAGTTCACAGGGGGCGTTCACCCCTCCACTTT. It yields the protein CASSLVHRGRSPLHF.

In DNA, the CDR3 is TGTGCCAGCAGTTTCCTGGACAGGGGGCGTTCACCCCTCCACTTT. Encoded protein: CASSFLDRGRSPLHF. The V and J genes are TRBV28 and TRBJ1-6; 11 nucleotides agree with TRBD1. The CDR3 consists of 15 residues. V gave up 3 bases and J gave up 9 bases; unmatched junction bases: 4. Germline V gene lookup returns CDR1 MDHEN and CDR2 SYDVKM.

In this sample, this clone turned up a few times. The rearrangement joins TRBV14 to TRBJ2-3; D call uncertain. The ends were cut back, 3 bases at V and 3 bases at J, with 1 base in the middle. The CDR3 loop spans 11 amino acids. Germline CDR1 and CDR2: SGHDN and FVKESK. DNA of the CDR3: TGTGCCAGCAGCCATACAGATACGCAGTATTTT. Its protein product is CASSHTDTQYF. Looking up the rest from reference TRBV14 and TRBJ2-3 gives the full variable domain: EAGVTQFPSHSVIEKGQTVTLRCDPISGHDNLYWYRRVMGKEIKFLLHFVKESKQDESGMPNNRFLAERTGGTYSTLKVQPAELEDSGVYFCASSHTDTQYFGPGTRLTVL.

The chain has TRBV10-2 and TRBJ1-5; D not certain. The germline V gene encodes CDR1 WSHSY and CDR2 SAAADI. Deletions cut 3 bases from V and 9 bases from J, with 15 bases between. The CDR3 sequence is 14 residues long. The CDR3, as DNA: TGCGCCAGCAGTGACGAGCAGGTGGGTGGGCCCCAGCATTTT. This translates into CASSDEQVGGPQHF.

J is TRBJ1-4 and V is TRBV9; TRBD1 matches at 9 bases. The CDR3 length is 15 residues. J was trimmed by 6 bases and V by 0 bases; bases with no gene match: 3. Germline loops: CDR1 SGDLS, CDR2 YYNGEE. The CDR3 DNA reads TGTGCCAGCAGCGTAGTGGGACAGGGCTATGAAAAACTGTTTTTT. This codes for CASSVVGQGYEKLFF.

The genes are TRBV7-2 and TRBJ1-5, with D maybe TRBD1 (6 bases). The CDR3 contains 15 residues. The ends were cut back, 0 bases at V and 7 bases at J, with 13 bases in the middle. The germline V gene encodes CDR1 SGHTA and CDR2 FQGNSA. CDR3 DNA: TGTGCCAGCAGCTTAGCGGAGGGGGGCTGGCAGCCCCAGCATTTT. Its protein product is CASSLAEGGWQPQHF.

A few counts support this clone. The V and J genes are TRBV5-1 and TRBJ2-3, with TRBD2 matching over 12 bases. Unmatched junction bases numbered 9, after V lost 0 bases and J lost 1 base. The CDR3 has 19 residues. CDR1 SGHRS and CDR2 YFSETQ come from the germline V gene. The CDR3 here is CASSLGNLLAGGGTDTQYF. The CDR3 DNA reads TGCGCCAGCAGCTTGGGAAACTTGCTAGCGGGAGGGGGCACAGATACGCAGTATTTT.

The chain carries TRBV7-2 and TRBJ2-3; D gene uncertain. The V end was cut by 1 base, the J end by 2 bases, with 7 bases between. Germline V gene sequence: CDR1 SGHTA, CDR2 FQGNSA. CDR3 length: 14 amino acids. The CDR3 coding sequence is TGTGCCAGCAGCTTAGGTTTAGACACAGATACGCAGTATTTT. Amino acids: CASSLGLDTDTQYF.

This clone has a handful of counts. The CDR3 spells CASSLSGAGSGGQPQHF. The CDR3 coding sequence is TGTGCCAGCAGTTTATCGGGGGCAGGGAGCGGGGGACAGCCCCAGCATTTT. The chain combines TRBV27 with TRBJ1-5; D perhaps matches TRBD1 (6 bases). V was cut by 0 bases and J by 7 bases, with 19 bases left in between. CDR1 and CDR2 (germline): MNHEY, SMNVEV (reference sequence). The CDR3 is 17 amino acids.

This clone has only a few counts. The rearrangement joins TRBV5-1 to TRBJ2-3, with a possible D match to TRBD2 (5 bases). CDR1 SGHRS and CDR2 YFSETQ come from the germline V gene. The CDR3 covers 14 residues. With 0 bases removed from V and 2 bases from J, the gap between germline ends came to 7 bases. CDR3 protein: CASSLAGYTDTQYF. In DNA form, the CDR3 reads TGCGCCAGCAGCTTGGCGGGGTACACAGATACGCAGTATTTT.

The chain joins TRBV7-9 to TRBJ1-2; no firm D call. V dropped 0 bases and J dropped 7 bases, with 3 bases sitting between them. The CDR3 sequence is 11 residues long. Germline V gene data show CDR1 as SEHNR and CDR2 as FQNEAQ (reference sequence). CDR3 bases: TGTGCCAGCAGCTTAGCCAGTGGCTACACCTTC. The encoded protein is CASSLASGYTF.

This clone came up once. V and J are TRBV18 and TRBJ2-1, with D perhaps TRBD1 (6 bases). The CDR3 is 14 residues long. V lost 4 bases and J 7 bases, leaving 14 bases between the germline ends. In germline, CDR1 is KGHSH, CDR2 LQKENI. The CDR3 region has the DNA TGTGCCAGCTCACATACAGGGTATTATAATGAGCAGTTCTTC. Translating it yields CASSHTGYYNEQFF.

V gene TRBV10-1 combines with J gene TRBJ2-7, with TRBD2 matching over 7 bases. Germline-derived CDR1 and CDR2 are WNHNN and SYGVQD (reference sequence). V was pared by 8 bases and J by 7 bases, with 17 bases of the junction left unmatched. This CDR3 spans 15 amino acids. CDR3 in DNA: TGCGCCAGCGGGAGGGACTCCAATTTTCTACGAGAGCAGTACTTC. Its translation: CASGRDSNFLREQYF.

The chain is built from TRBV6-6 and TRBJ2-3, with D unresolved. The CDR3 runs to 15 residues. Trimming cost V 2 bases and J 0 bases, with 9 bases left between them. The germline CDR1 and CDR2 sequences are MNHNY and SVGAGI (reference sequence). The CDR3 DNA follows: TGTGCCAGCAGTTACAGTGCTTCTAGCACAGATACGCAGTATTTT. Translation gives CASSYSASSTDTQYF.

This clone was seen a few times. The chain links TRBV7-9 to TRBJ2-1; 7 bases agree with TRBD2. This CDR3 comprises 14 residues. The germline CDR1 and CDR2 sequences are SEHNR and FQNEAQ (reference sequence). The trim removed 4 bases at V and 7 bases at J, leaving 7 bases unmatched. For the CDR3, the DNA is TGTGCCAGCAGCTCCTACGGGACTATTAATGAGCAGTTCTTC. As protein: CASSSYGTINEQFF.

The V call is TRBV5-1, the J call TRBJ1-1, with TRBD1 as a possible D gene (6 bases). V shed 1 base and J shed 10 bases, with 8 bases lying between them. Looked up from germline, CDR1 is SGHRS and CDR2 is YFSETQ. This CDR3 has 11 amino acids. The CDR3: CASSLRGSAFF. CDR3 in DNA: TGCGCCAGCAGCTTGAGGGGGTCAGCTTTCTTT.

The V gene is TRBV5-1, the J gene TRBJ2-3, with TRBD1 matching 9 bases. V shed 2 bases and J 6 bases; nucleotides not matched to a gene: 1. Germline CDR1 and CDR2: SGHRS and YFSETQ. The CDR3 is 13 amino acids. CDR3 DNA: TGCGCCAGCAGCTTTGGACAGGGGGATACGCAGTATTTT. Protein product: CASSFGQGDTQYF.

CDR3 DNA sequence: TGTGCCAGCAGCGTCGGGACTAGCACAGATACGCAGTATTTT. It is translated as CASSVGTSTDTQYF. The gene calls are TRBV7-9 and TRBJ2-3, with a weak D call TRBD2 (6 bases). The CDR3 spans 14 residues. V gave up 5 bases and J gave up 0 bases, with 9 bases separating them. Germline CDR1 SEHNR, CDR2 FQNEAQ (reference sequence). The variable domain in full, completed from reference TRBV7-9 and TRBJ2-3, reads DTGVSQNPRHKITKRGQNVTFRCDPISEHNRLYWYRQTLGQGPEFLTYFQNEAQLEKSRLLSDRFSAERPKGSFSTLEIQRTEQGDSAMYLCASSVGTSTDTQYFGPGTRLTVL.

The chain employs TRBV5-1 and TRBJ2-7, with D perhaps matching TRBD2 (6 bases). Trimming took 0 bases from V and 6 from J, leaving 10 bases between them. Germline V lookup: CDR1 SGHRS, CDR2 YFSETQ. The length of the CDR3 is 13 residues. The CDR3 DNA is TGCGCCAGCAGCTTGGGGAGGGGTGGCGAGCAGTACTTC. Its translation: CASSLGRGGEQYF.

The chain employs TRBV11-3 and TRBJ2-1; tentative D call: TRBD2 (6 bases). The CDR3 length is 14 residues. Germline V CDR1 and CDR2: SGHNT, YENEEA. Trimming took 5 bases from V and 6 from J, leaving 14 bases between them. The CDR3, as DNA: TGTGCCAGCAGCCCAGGCGGGGTTTCCAATGAGCAGTTCTTC. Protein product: CASSPGGVSNEQFF.

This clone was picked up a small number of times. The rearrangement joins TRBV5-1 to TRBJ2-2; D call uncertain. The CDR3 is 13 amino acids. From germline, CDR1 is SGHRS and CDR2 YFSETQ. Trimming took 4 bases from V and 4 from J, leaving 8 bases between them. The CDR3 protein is CASSPPATGELFF. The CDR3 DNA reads TGCGCCAGCAGCCCCCCCGCCACCGGGGAGCTGTTTTTT.

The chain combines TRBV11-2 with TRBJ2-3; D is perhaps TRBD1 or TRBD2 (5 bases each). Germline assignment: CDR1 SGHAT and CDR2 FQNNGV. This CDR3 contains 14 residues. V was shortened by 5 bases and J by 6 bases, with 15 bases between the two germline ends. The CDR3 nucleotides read TGTGCCAGCAGCGGGGCTAGCCGGCGGGATACGCAGTATTTT. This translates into CASSGASRRDTQYF.

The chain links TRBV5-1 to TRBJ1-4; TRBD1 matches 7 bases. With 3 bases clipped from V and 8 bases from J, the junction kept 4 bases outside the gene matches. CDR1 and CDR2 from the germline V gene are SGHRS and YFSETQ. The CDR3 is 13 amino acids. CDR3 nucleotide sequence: TGCGCCAGCAGCTGGGACAGTGTCGAAAAACTGTTTTTT. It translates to CASSWDSVEKLFF.

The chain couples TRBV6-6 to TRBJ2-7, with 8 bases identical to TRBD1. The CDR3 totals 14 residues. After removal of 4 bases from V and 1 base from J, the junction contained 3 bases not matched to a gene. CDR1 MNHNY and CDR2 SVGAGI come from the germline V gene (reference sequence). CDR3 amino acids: CASSSGTGSYEQYF. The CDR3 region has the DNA TGTGCCAGCAGTTCCGGGACAGGTTCCTACGAGCAGTACTTC.

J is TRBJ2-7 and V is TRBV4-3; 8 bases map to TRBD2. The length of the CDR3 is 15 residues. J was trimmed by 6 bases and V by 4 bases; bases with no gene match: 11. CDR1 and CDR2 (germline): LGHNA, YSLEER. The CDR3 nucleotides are TGCGCCAGCAGCCCTAGAGTAGCGGGACCCGTCGAGCAGTACTTC. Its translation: CASSPRVAGPVEQYF.

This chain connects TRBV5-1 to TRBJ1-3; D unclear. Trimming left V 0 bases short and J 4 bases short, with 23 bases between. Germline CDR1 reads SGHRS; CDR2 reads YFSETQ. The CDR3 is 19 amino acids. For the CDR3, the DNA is TGCGCCAGCAGCTTGGTGCTAGGGCGATACCTTATGTCCGGAAACACCATATATTTT. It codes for CASSLVLGRYLMSGNTIYF.

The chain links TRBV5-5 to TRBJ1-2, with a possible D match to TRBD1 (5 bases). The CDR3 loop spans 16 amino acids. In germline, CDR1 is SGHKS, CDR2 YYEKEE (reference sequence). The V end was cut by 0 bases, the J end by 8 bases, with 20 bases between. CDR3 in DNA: TGTGCCAGCAGCTTGGATTTTGGGGGGACCCTCGGGGGCTACACCTTC. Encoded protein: CASSLDFGGTLGGYTF.